One sample yielded the 20 T cell receptor beta chains listed below, sequenced in a study of control samples from healthy donors and cancer patients. Repertoires were generated with immunoSEQ multiplex PCR, while TCRdb's copy carries only in-frame clones and drops some. The table includes 150,000 or so clones, around 94% detected once. Sequencing used PBMCs. These receptors all stem from a man in his fifties or sixties with colorectal cancer.

The chain recombines TRBV6-5 with TRBJ1-2; 7 bases match TRBD1. Trimming at V came to 5 bases and at J to 5 bases, leaving 8 bases not matched to a gene. The CDR3 has 14 amino acids. Germline assignment: CDR1 MNHEY and CDR2 SVGAGI. The CDR3 loop reads CASSNEQGKYGYTF. DNA of the CDR3: TGTGCCAGCAGTAACGAACAGGGGAAGTATGGCTACACCTTC.

This clone was seen only once. Other DNA sequences in this specimen translate into the identical CDR3. V and J are TRBV27 and TRBJ2-6; D remains ambiguous. The germline CDR1 and CDR2 sequences are MNHEY and SMNVEV (reference sequence). The CDR3 contains 16 residues. V was trimmed by 0 bases and J by 2 bases, leaving 8 bases between them. CDR3 DNA: TGTGCCAGCAGTTTATCCCCGGCTCCTGGGGCCAACGTCCTGACTTTC. This sequence encodes CASSLSPAPGANVLTF.

The V gene is TRBV7-9, the J gene TRBJ1-1, with 8 nucleotides matching TRBD1. The CDR3 spans 13 residues. After removal of 5 bases from V and 12 bases from J, the junction contained 11 bases not matched to a gene. Germline assignment: CDR1 SEHNR and CDR2 FQNEAQ (reference sequence). Here the CDR3 DNA reads TGTGCCAGCAGCCCCCAGGGGGCAGGGATCACTTTCTTT. Translated: CASSPQGAGITFF.

The chain joins TRBV10-3 to TRBJ2-7; 11 bases are shared with TRBD1. The CDR3 extends over 13 amino acids. Looked up from germline, CDR1 is ENHRY and CDR2 is SYGVKD. The V gene end was trimmed by 6 bases and the J gene end by 5 bases; junction bases not matched to a gene: 3. Here the CDR3 DNA reads TGTGCCATCAGCCCGGGACAGGGGGACGAGCAGTACTTC. As protein: CAISPGQGDEQYF.

The gene calls are TRBV25-1 and TRBJ1-2, with D maybe TRBD1 (6 bases). Trimming took 11 bases from V and 8 from J, leaving 15 bases between them. The CDR3 is 11 residues long. The germline V gene has CDR1 MGHDK and CDR2 SYGVNS. CDR3 nucleotide sequence: TGTGCCGGCTCAGGGGTGGGCGGCTACACCTTC. Its translation is CAGSGVGGYTF.

The chain has TRBV13 and TRBJ1-6; TRBD1 matches at 7 bases. Trimming cost V 5 bases and J 9 bases; bases outside gene matches: 10. CDR1 PRHDT and CDR2 FYEKMQ come from the germline V gene (reference sequence). This CDR3 contains 15 residues. The CDR3 sequence is CASSVSGGGVSPLHF. The CDR3 DNA sequence: TGTGCCAGCAGCGTCAGCGGAGGGGGCGTTTCACCCCTCCACTTT.

The genes are TRBV19 and TRBJ2-7; D ambiguous. The CDR3 spans 15 residues. Germline values: CDR1 LNHDA, CDR2 SQIVND (reference sequence). V was clipped by 1 base and J by 7 bases, with 17 bases between them. In nucleotides, the CDR3 is TGTGCCAGTAGTATAGGCCCCCTCACACCAAGGGAGCAGTACTTC. It translates to CASSIGPLTPREQYF.

The chain combines TRBV10-2 with TRBJ1-3, with TRBD1 as a possible D gene (5 bases). CDR3 length: 15 amino acids. Trimming left V 6 bases short and J 0 bases short, with 12 bases between. The V gene's germline CDR1 is WSHSY and CDR2 SAAADI. The CDR3 is CASRPGTGSGNTIYF. The CDR3 DNA sequence: TGCGCCAGCAGACCCGGGACGGGCTCTGGAAACACCATATATTTT.

V and J are TRBV10-3 and TRBJ2-2, with TRBD2 as a possible D gene (5 bases). This CDR3 spans 15 amino acids. Trimming took 0 bases from V and 5 from J, leaving 10 bases between them. Germline assignment: CDR1 ENHRY and CDR2 SYGVKD. In nucleotides, the CDR3 is TGTGCCATCAGTGAGTCGACGGAGGTGACCGGGGAGCTGTTTTTT. It is translated as CAISESTEVTGELFF.

The chain joins TRBV27 to TRBJ1-2, with TRBD1 matching 8 bases. V was pared by 6 bases and J by 8 bases, with 8 bases of the junction left unmatched. This CDR3 is 13 amino acids long. The germline V gene encodes CDR1 MNHEY and CDR2 SMNVEV (reference sequence). CDR3 bases: TGTGCCAGCAGGGTCCAGGGGGCTACCGGCTACACCTTC. Its protein is CASRVQGATGYTF.

This chain uses TRBV29-1 with TRBJ2-7, with 9 positions matching TRBD1. The CDR3 is made up of 14 amino acids. The germline V gene encodes CDR1 SQVTM and CDR2 ANQGSEA. V shed 1 base and J 7 bases; nucleotides not matched to a gene: 8. CDR3 DNA sequence: TGCAGCGTTGAAGTCCCCGGACAGGGGTGGGAGCAGTACTTC. It specifies CSVEVPGQGWEQYF.

The gene calls are TRBV7-2 and TRBJ1-1; the D is unclear. V shed 2 bases and J shed 4 bases, with 5 bases lying between them. Germline CDR1 reads SGHTA; CDR2 reads FQGNSA. The CDR3 is 12 residues long. Written as DNA, the CDR3 is TGTGCCAGCAGCTTATTTAGCACTGAAGCTTTCTTT. It codes for CASSLFSTEAFF.

This clone was seen a single time. The chain joins TRBV11-2 to TRBJ2-7, with 11 nucleotides matching TRBD1. Germline-derived CDR1 and CDR2 are SGHAT and FQNNGV. The junction had 7 bases not matched to a gene; V was cut back by 6 bases and J by 0 bases. This CDR3 is 16 amino acids long. The CDR3 region has the DNA TGTGCCAGCAGTCTTACCGGGACAGGGGGCTCCTACGAGCAGTACTTC. The encoded protein is CASSLTGTGGSYEQYF. The full variable domain, its missing parts supplied by reference TRBV11-2 and TRBJ2-7, is EAGVAQSPRYKIIEKRQSVAFWCNPISGHATLYWYQQILGQGPKLLIQFQNNGVVDDSQLPKDRFSAERLKGVDSTLKIQPAKLEDSAVYLCASSLTGTGGSYEQYFGPGTRLTVT.

The sample holds one count of this clone. The CDR3 region has the DNA TGTGCCAGCTCACCGGACAGATATAGCAATCAGCCCCAGCATTTT. Protein sequence: CASSPDRYSNQPQHF. The chain links TRBV18 to TRBJ1-5, with D possibly being TRBD1 (6 bases). Between the trimmed V and J ends, which lost 3 bases and 0 bases, there was a span of 9 bases. This CDR3 spans 15 amino acids. Germline CDR1 and CDR2: KGHSH and LQKENI.

The chain is built from TRBV5-4 and TRBJ1-3, with 7 bases fitting TRBD1. The CDR3 loop spans 15 amino acids. Per germline, CDR1 SGHNT and CDR2 YYREEE (reference sequence). The V gene end was trimmed by 1 base and the J gene end by 6 bases; junction bases not matched to a gene: 7. CDR3 in DNA: TGTGCCAGCAGCTTGTCAGGGACAGCGGTAAACACCATATATTTT. Translating gives CASSLSGTAVNTIYF. Using reference TRBV5-4 and TRBJ1-3 for the parts outside the CDR3, the full variable domain is ETGVTQSPTHLIKTRGQQVTLRCSSQSGHNTVSWYQQALGQGPQFIFQYYREEENGRGNFPPRFSGLQFPNYSSELNVNALELDDSALYLCASSLSGTAVNTIYFGEGSWLTVV.

V and J are TRBV9 and TRBJ2-3, with a weak D call TRBD2 (6 bases). Trimming pared 1 base from V and 1 base from J, leaving 16 bases between. In germline, CDR1 is SGDLS, CDR2 YYNGEE. The CDR3 is made up of 17 amino acids. CDR3 amino acids: CASSVTGAGWGTDTQYF. CDR3 coding DNA: TGTGCCAGCAGCGTAACTGGGGCGGGGTGGGGCACAGATACGCAGTATTTT.

The gene calls are TRBV30 and TRBJ2-3, with D tentatively TRBD2 (6 bases). V lost 0 bases, J lost 1 base, and 11 bases lay in between. The CDR3 runs 15 residues. Germline V gene sequence: CDR1 GTSNPN, CDR2 SVGIG (reference sequence). CDR3 sequence reads: CAWSVLLAGTDTQYF. The CDR3 bases are TGTGCCTGGAGTGTACTTTTAGCGGGCACAGATACGCAGTATTTT.

The chain joins TRBV19 to TRBJ1-1; 9 bases map to TRBD1. CDR1 and CDR2 from the germline V gene are LNHDA and SQIVND (reference sequence). The CDR3 is 14 residues long. V gave up 6 bases and J gave up 5 bases; unmatched junction bases: 7. The CDR3 coding sequence is TGTGCCAGTAGCCAAGGGACAGGGTGGACTGAAGCTTTCTTT. Translated: CASSQGTGWTEAFF.

The rearrangement uses TRBV6-2 or TRBV6-3 and TRBJ2-7; the match to TRBD1 covers 8 bases. V shed 3 bases and J 12 bases; nucleotides not matched to a gene: 10. The germline gives CDR1 MNHEY, CDR2 SVGEGT. The CDR3 covers 13 residues. The CDR3 DNA reads TGTGCCAGCAGTTATACACCCTTGACAGGGGTGTACTTC. This sequence encodes CASSYTPLTGVYF.

The V call is TRBV4-1, the J call TRBJ2-5; the D gene is possibly TRBD1 (5 bases). This CDR3 has 14 residues. Germline values: CDR1 MGHRA, CDR2 YSYEKL. V gave up 3 bases and J gave up 0 bases, with 8 bases separating them. The CDR3 nucleotides are TGCGCCAGCAGCCACAGGGTGAACCAAGAGACCCAGTACTTC. This translates into CASSHRVNQETQYF.